A selection of T cell receptor beta chains follows, all from one sample in a study of regulatory T cells in long-lasting Graves disease. TCRdb re-called the multiplex PCR reads with MiXCR, one entry per CDR3 protein. The sample lists 380,000 or so distinct CDR3 sequences, around 15% occurring once. The same sample was also used in a study of T cells in Graves' hyperthyroidism and ophthalmopathy.

Specimen: peripheral blood mononuclear cells (PBMCs), collected at new diagnosis, from a patient treated with antithyroid drugs. Receptor source: a woman aged 18 to 35 with Graves disease. Both conserved end residues are part of each CDR3. Fields, in order: CDR3 DNA, CDR3 protein, clone size, J gene, V gene, D gene. A D gene is named only where the DNA matches it firmly. Clone size is stated in some rows and not others, as once, few, many or a class when expanded.

TGTGCCAGCAGCCCGACTAGCGGGGAATCAGATACGCAGTATTTT | CASSPTSGESDTQYF | many | TRBJ2-3 | TRBV3-1 | TRBD2
TGCGCCAGCGGCCCCCGACAGGGGGGTTACAATGAGCAGTTCTTC | CASGPRQGGYNEQFF | many | TRBJ2-1 | TRBV5-1 | TRBD1
TGCAGTGCTAGAGATCTCAGGCTCTTCACAGATACGCAGTATTTT | CSARDLRLFTDTQYF | many | TRBJ2-3 | TRBV20-1 | .
TGTGCCAGCAGCCCGAGCACAGGGGTCGGGGCTTTCTTT | CASSPSTGVGAFF | . | TRBJ1-1 | TRBV7-3 | TRBD1
TGTGCCAGCAGTGAGACGGGGTTCGAGGTTGGCTACACCTTC | CASSETGFEVGYTF | few | TRBJ1-2 | TRBV28 | .
TGCAGTGCTAGAGATGCCCGGCTAGCGATAAATGAGCAGTTCTTC | CSARDARLAINEQFF | many | TRBJ2-1 | TRBV20-1 | .
TGTGCCAGCAGTTACTCTGGCCCCTACAATGAGCAGTTCTTC | CASSYSGPYNEQFF | . | TRBJ2-1 | TRBV6-5 | .
TGTGCCAGCAGTGTAGGAGGCGGACCTAACTATGGCTACACCTTC | CASSVGGGPNYGYTF | many | TRBJ1-2 | TRBV2 | .
TGTGCCAGCAGCTTTGGGGGAGGGCCGGTCGAGCAGTACTTC | CASSFGGGPVEQYF | many | TRBJ2-7 | TRBV7-6 | TRBD2
TGCAGTGCTAAAGGGGAAGAGACCCAGTACTTC | CSAKGEETQYF | many | TRBJ2-5 | TRBV20-1 | .
TGTGCCAGCAGTTTGCTTTACACTGAAGCTTTCTTT | CASSLLYTEAFF | many | TRBJ1-1 | TRBV12-3/TRBV12-4 | .
TGTGCCAGCAGCCAAGTCGAGCCCTTCTATGGCTACACCTTC | CASSQVEPFYGYTF | many | TRBJ1-2 | TRBV3-1 | .
TGCAGTGCGATGGGACAGCCGAACACCGGGGAGCTGTTTTTT | CSAMGQPNTGELFF | . | TRBJ2-2 | TRBV20-1 | TRBD1
TGCAGCGTGGGGGGACAAGAGACCCAGTACTTC | CSVGGQETQYF | few | TRBJ2-5 | TRBV29-1 | .
TGTGCCGCCGGGGTGGGGTGGAACACTGAAGCTTTCTTT | CAAGVGWNTEAFF | many | TRBJ1-1 | TRBV6-1 | .
TGTGCCAGCAGTGCACTAGCGGGAGGCGCGAGCACAGATACGCAGTATTTT | CASSALAGGASTDTQYF | . | TRBJ2-3 | TRBV6-2/TRBV6-3 | TRBD2
TGTGCCAGCAGTTTAAGGCGCGGAGAGACCCAGTACTTC | CASSLRRGETQYF | many | TRBJ2-5 | TRBV12-3/TRBV12-4 | .
TGTGCCAGCAGCAAGGACAGGGGCTCCTACAATGAGCAGTTCTTC | CASSKDRGSYNEQFF | . | TRBJ2-1 | TRBV13 | TRBD1
TGTGCCTGGGAGGACAGGGAGGGGAAAGCTTTCTTT | CAWEDREGKAFF | many | TRBJ1-1 | TRBV30 | TRBD1
TGTGCCAGCAGCCAAGATGTGGGGGGGGGCGGCTATGGCTACACCTTC | CASSQDVGGGGYGYTF | many | TRBJ1-2 | TRBV3-1 | .
TGCAGCGCTTCCGGGACAGGTCATAACGAGCAGTACTTC | CSASGTGHNEQYF | many | TRBJ2-7 | TRBV29-1 | TRBD1
TGCAGTGCGCCGTGGGGGATCTATGGCTACACCTTC | CSAPWGIYGYTF | . | TRBJ1-2 | TRBV20-1 | .
TGTGCCTGGAGTCCGAGACAGGGGCGTCCCTACGAGCAGTACTTC | CAWSPRQGRPYEQYF | few | TRBJ2-7 | TRBV30 | TRBD1
TGTGCCAGTAGTATAGAGGCTAGCGGGCAAGAGACCCAGTACTTC | CASSIEASGQETQYF | few | TRBJ2-5 | TRBV19 | TRBD2
TGTGCCAGCAGGGGGGGACGGAGTGAAAAACTGTTTTTT | CASRGGRSEKLFF | few | TRBJ1-4 | TRBV6-1 | .
TGCAGTGCGGGAGGTTACGGGGGGGCCCGGGAGACCCAGTACTTC | CSAGGYGGARETQYF | many | TRBJ2-5 | TRBV20-1 | TRBD2
TGTGCTAGTGGTACAGGGGGCAATCAGCCCCAGCATTTT | CASGTGGNQPQHF | few | TRBJ1-5 | TRBV12-5 | TRBD1
TGTGCCAGCAGTGACCGGGAGGGTATCCCTACCTCCTACAATGAGCAGTTCTTC | CASSDREGIPTSYNEQFF | many | TRBJ2-1 | TRBV6-1 | TRBD2